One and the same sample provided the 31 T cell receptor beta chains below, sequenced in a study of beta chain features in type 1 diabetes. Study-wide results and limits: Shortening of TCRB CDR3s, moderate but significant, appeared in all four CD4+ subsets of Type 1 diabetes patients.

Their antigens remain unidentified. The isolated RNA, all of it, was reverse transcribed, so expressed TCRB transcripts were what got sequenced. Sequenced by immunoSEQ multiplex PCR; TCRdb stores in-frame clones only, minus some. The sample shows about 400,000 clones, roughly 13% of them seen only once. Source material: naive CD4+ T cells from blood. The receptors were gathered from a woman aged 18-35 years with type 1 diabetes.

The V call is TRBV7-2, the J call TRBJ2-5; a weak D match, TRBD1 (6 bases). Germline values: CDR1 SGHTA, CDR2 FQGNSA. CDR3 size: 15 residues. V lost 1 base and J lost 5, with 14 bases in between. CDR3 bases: TGTGCCAGCAGCTTAGTTAATCCAGGGGCGGAGACCCAGTACTTC. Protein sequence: CASSLVNPGAETQYF. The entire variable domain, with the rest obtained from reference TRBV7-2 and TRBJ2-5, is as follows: GAGVSQSPSNKVTEKGKDVELRCDPISGHTALYWYRQSLGQGLEFLIYFQGNSAPDKSGLPSDRFSAERTGGSVSTLTIQRTQQEDSAVYLCASSLVNPGAETQYFGPGTRLLVL.

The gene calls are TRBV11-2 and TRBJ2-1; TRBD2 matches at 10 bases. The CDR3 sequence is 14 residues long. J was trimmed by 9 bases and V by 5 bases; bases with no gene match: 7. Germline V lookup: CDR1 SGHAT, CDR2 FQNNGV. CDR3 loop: CASSPTLAGAEQFF. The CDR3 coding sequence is TGTGCCAGCAGCCCGACCCTAGCGGGAGCTGAGCAGTTCTTC.

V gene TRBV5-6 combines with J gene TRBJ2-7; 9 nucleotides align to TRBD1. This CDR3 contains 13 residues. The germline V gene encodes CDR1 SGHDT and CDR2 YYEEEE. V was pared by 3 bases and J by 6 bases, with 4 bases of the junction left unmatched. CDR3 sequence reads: CASSWDRAGEQYF. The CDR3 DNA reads TGTGCCAGCAGCTGGGACAGGGCCGGCGAGCAGTACTTC.

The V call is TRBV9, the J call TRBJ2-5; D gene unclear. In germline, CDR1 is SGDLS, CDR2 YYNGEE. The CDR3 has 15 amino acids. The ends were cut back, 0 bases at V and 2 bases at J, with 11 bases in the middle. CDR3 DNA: TGTGCCAGCAGCGTAGATCTGCTACGTCAAGAGACCCAGTACTTC. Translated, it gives CASSVDLLRQETQYF.

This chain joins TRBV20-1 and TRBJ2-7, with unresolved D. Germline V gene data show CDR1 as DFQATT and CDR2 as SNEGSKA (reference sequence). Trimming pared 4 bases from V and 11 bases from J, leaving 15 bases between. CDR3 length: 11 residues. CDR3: CSAIRSAAEYF. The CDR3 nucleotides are TGCAGTGCTATAAGGTCTGCGGCCGAGTACTTC.

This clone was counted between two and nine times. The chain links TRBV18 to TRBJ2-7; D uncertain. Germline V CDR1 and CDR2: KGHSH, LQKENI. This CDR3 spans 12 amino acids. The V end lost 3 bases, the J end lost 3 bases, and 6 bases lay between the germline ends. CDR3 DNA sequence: TGTGCCAGCTCACCTGGCTTCTACGAGCAGTACTTC. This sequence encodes CASSPGFYEQYF.

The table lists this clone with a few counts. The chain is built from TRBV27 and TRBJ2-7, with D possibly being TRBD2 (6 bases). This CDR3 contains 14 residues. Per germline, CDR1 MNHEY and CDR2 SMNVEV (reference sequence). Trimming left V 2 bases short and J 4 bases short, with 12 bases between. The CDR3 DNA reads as TGTGCCAGCAGTTTAATGGCGGGAAAGTACGAGCAGTACTTC. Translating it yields CASSLMAGKYEQYF.

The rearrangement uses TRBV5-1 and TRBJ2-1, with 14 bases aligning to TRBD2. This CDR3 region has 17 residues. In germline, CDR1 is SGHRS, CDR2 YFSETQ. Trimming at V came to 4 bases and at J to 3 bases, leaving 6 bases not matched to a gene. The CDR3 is CASSPRTSGGSYNEQFF. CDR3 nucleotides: TGCGCCAGCAGCCCACGGACTAGCGGGGGGAGCTACAATGAGCAGTTCTTC.

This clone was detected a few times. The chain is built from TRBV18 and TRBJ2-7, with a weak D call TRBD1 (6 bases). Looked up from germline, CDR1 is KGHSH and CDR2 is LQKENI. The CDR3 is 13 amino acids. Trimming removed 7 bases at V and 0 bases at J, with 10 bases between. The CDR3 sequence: CASYRDISYEQYF. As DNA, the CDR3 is TGTGCCAGCTACCGGGACATCTCCTACGAGCAGTACTTC.

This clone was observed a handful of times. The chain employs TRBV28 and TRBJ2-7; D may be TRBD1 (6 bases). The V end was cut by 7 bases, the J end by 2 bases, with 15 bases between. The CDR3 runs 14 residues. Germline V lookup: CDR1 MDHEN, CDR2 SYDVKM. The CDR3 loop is CASNPYWGPYEQYF. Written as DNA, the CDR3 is TGTGCCAGCAATCCCTACTGGGGGCCCTACGAGCAGTACTTC.

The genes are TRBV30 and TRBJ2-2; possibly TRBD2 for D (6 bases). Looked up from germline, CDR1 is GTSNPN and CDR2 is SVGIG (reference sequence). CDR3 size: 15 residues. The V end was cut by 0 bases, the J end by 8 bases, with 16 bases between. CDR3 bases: TGTGCCTGGAGTGTAATCGGAGGGACGGGTGGGGAGCTGTTTTTT. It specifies CAWSVIGGTGGELFF.

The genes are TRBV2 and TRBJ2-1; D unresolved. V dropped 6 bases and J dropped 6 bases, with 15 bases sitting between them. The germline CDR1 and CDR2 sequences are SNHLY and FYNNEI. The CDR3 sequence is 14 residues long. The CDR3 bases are TGTGCCAGCAGGTTCGGTATCCAAGCCAATGAGCAGTTCTTC. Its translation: CASRFGIQANEQFF.

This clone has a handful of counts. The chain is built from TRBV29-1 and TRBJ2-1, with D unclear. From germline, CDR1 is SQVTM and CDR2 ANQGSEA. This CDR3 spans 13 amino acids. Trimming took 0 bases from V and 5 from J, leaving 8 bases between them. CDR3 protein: CSVEDSSNNEQFF. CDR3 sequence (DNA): TGCAGCGTTGAAGATAGCAGCAACAATGAGCAGTTCTTC.

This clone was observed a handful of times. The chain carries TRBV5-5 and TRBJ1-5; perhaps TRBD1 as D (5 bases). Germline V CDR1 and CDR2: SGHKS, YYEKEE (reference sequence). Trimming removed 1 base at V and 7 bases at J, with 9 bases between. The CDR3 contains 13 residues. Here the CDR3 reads CASSLMGGQPQHF. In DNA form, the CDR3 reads TGTGCCAGCAGCTTGATGGGGGGACAGCCCCAGCATTTT. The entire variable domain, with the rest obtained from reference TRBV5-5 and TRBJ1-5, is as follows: DAGVTQSPTHLIKTRGQQVTLRCSPISGHKSVSWYQQVLGQGPQFIFQYYEKEERGRGNFPDRFSARQFPNYSSELNVNALLLGDSALYLCASSLMGGQPQHFGDGTRLSIL.

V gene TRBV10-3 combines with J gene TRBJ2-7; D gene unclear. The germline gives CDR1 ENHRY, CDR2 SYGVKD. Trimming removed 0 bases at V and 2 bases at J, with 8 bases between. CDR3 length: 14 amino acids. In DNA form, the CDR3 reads TGTGCCATCAGTGAGTCGGCGGTTCCCTACGAGCAGTACTTC. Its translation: CAISESAVPYEQYF.

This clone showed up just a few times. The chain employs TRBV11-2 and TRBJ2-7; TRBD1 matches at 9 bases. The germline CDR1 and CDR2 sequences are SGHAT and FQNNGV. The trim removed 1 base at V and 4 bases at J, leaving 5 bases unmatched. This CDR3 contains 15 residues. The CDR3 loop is CASSLVTGQGYEQYF. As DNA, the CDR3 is TGTGCCAGCAGCTTAGTTACGGGACAGGGATACGAGCAGTACTTC.

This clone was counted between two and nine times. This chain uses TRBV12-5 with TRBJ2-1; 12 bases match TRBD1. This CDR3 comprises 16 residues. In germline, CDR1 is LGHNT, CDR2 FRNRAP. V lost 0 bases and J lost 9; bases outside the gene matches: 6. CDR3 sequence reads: CASGLVPGQGAGEQFF. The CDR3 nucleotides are TGTGCTAGTGGTTTGGTCCCGGGACAGGGGGCAGGTGAGCAGTTCTTC.

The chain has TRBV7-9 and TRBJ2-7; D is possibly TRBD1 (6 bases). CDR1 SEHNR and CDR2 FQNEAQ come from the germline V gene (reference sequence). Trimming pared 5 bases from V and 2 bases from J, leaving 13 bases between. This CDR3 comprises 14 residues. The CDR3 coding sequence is TGTGCCAGCAGCCCCACAGGGACCCCCTACGAGCAGTACTTC. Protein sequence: CASSPTGTPYEQYF. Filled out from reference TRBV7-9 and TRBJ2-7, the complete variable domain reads DTGVSQNPRHKITKRGQNVTFRCDPISEHNRLYWYRQTLGQGPEFLTYFQNEAQLEKSRLLSDRFSAERPKGSFSTLEIQRTEQGDSAMYLCASSPTGTPYEQYFGPGTRLTVT.

Here the CDR3 DNA reads TGTGCCAGCAGTCGAGGAACAGGGGCATATGGCTACACCTTC. The encoded protein is CASSRGTGAYGYTF. The chain is built from TRBV2 and TRBJ1-2, with 7 bases aligning to TRBD1. CDR1 is SNHLY, CDR2 FYNNEI, per germline. The CDR3 has 14 residues. Trimming took 5 bases from V and 5 from J; bases not matched to a gene: 8.

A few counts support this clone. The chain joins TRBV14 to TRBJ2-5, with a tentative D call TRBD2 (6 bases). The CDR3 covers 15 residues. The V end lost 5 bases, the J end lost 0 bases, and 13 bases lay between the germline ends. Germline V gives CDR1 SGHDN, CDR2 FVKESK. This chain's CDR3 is CASSAGLGNQETQYF. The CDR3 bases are TGTGCCAGCAGCGCGGGGTTGGGGAACCAAGAGACCCAGTACTTC.

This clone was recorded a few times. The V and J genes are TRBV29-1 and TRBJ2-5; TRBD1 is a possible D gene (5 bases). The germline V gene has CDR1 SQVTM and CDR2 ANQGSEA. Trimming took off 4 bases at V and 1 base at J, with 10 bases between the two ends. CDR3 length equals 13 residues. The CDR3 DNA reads TGCAGCGTTGTAAACAGGTCCCAAGAGACCCAGTACTTC. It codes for CSVVNRSQETQYF.

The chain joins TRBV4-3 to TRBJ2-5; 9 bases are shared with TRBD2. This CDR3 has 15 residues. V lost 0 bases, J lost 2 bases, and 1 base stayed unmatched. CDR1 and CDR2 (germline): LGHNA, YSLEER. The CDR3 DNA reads TGCGCCAGCAGCCAAGAGACTAGCGGACAAGAGACCCAGTACTTC. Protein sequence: CASSQETSGQETQYF.

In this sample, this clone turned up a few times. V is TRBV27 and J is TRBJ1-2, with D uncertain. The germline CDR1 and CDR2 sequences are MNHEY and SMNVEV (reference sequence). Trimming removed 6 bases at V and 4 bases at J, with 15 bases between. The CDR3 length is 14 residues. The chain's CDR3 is CASRPFGRVYGYTF. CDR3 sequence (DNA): TGTGCCAGCAGACCGTTCGGGCGGGTCTATGGCTACACCTTC.

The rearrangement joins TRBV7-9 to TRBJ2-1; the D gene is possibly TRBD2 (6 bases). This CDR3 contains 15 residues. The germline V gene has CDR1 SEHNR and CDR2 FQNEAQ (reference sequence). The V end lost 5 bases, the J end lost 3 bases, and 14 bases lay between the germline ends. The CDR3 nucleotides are TGTGCCAGCAGCCACCAGCGGGCCTACTACAATGAGCAGTTCTTC. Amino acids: CASSHQRAYYNEQFF.

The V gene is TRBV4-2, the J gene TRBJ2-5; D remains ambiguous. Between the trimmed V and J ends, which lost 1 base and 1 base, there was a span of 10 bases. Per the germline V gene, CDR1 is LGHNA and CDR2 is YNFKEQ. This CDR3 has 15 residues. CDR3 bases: TGTGCCAGCAGCCAAGTTCCAGATCCCCAAGAGACCCAGTACTTC. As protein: CASSQVPDPQETQYF.

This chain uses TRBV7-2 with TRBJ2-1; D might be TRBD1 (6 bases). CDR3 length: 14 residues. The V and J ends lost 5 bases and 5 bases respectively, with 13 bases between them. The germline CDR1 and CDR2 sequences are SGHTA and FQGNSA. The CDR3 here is CASSPRQVNNEQFF. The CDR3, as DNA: TGTGCCAGCAGCCCACGACAGGTCAACAATGAGCAGTTCTTC.

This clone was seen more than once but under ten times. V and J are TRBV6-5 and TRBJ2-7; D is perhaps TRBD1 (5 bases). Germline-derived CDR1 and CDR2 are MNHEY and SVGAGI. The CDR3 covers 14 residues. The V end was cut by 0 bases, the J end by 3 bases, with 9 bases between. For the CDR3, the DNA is TGTGCCAGCAGTTACTCGGGGCGAGGCTACGAGCAGTACTTC. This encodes CASSYSGRGYEQYF.

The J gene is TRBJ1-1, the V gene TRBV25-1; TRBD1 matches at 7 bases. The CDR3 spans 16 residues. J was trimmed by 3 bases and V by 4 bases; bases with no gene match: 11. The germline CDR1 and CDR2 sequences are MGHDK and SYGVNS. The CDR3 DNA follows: TGTGCCAGCAGTGCAAACTGGGACAGAGGCTACACTGAAGCTTTCTTT. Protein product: CASSANWDRGYTEAFF.

The CDR3 region is CASSLQQGAELNIQYF. For the CDR3, the DNA is TGCGCCAGCAGCTTACAACAGGGGGCCGAACTAAACATTCAGTACTTC. The chain is built from TRBV5-1 and TRBJ2-4, with 9 bases matching TRBD1. J was trimmed by 6 bases and V by 2 bases; bases with no gene match: 9. Germline V CDR1 and CDR2: SGHRS, YFSETQ. The length of the CDR3 is 16 residues. Drawing the rest from reference TRBV5-1 and TRBJ2-4, the complete variable domain is KAGVTQTPRYLIKTRGQQVTLSCSPISGHRSVSWYQQTPGQGLQFLFEYFSETQRNKGNFPGRFSGRQFSNSRSEMNVSTLELGDSALYLCASSLQQGAELNIQYFGAGTRLSVL.

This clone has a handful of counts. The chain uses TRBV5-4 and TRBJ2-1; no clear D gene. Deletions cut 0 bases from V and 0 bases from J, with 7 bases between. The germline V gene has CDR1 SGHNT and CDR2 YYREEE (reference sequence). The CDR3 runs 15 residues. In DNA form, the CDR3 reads TGTGCCAGCAGCTTGGCTCGGAGCTCCTACAATGAGCAGTTCTTC. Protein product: CASSLARSSYNEQFF.

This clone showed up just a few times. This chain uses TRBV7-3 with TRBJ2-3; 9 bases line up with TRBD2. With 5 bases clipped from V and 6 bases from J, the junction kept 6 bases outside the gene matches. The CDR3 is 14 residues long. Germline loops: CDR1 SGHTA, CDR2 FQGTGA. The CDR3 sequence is CASSAGTSRDTQYF. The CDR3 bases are TGTGCCAGCAGCGCCGGGACTAGCAGGGATACGCAGTATTTT.